The 4 T cell receptor beta chains reported below all come from one sample, sequenced in a study of response to subunit inactivated influenza vaccine. TCRdb re-derived calls from the RT-PCR reads in MiXCR, one entry per CDR3 protein. The sample holds 700,000 to 900,000 distinct CDR3 sequences, 21% seen once. Here the sequenced sample was PBMCs from blood, taken approximately 5 days after vaccination. Receptors originate from a man aged 45-65 years who received an inactivated influenza vaccine.

This clonotype was seen many times. This chain joins TRBV29-1 and TRBJ2-1; D may be TRBD2 (6 bases). V gave up 0 bases and J gave up 1 base, with 16 bases separating them. The germline V gene has CDR1 SQVTM and CDR2 ANQGSEA. This CDR3 spans 17 amino acids. The CDR3 sequence is CSVEDPAGRSSYNEQFF. The CDR3 nucleotides read TGCAGCGTTGAAGACCCAGCCGGGAGATCTTCCTACAATGAGCAGTTCTTC.

The chain couples TRBV5-1 to TRBJ2-1; D is unclear. CDR3 size: 14 residues. CDR1 is SGHRS and CDR2 is YFSETQ in the germline V gene. V lost 0 bases and J lost 8, with 12 bases in between. The CDR3: CASSLAAPDDEQFF. DNA of the CDR3: TGCGCCAGCAGCTTGGCTGCCCCAGACGATGAGCAGTTCTTC.

The chain is built from TRBV6-4 and TRBJ2-1; 11 bases map to TRBD2. Germline V gene data show CDR1 as MRHNA and CDR2 as SNTAGT. The CDR3 consists of 15 residues. V dropped 3 bases and J dropped 12; count of bases not matched to a gene: 10. CDR3 residues: CASSESLAGVYGQFF. The CDR3 nucleotides read TGTGCCAGCAGTGAGTCACTAGCGGGAGTCTATGGGCAGTTCTTC.

The table lists this clonotype with many counts. The rearrangement uses TRBV20-1 and TRBJ2-7; D remains ambiguous. The CDR3 sequence is 12 residues long. Germline values: CDR1 DFQATT, CDR2 SNEGSKA (reference sequence). V dropped 0 bases and J dropped 5 bases, with 8 bases sitting between them. CDR3 in amino acids: CSARDLEHEQYF. The CDR3 region has the DNA TGCAGTGCTAGAGATCTGGAACACGAGCAGTACTTC.